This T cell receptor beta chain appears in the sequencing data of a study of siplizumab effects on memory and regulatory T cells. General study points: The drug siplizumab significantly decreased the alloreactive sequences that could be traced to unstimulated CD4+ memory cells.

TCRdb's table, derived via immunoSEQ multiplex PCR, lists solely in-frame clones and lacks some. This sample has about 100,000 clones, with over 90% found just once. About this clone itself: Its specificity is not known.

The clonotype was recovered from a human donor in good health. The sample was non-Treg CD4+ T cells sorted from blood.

CDR3 coding DNA: TGTGCCAGTAGTAGATTGAGCCGGGGGGGTCTGATTGTGGACGAGCAGTACTTC. It encodes CASSRLSRGGLIVDEQYF. This rearrangement joins TRBV19 to TRBJ2-7; TRBD2 aligns across 8 bases. The germline CDR1 and CDR2 sequences are LNHDA and SQIVND (reference sequence). V shed 4 bases, J shed 5 bases, and the junction held 19 bases outside the gene matches. The CDR3 length is 18 residues.